This T cell receptor beta chain was documented in a study of T-cell reconstitution after alpha-beta-depleted transplantation in children. The study's findings and limits: In patients about two months after transplant, alpha-beta T cells reportedly arose from several hundred expanded graft clones. Surviving recipient T cells and intrathymic progenitors accounted for some patients' high TCRbeta diversity at day 60. T cells produced anew were the main source of T-cell counts and diversity one year after transplant.

This clonotype was picked up many times. Its antigen remains unidentified. Trimming cost V 1 base and J 4 bases; bases outside gene matches: 8. This CDR3 has 16 amino acids. Germline loops: CDR1 SGDLS, CDR2 YYNGEE. A library of TCRbeta sequences, prepared with unique molecular identifiers, was generated. TCRdb re-called the PCR reads through MiXCR, storing one row per CDR3 protein. The table records just over 200,000 distinct CDR3 sequences, around 7.7% of them present only once. The sequence was collected from a male patient between 2 and 10 years old who had a stem cell transplant for acute myeloid leukemia, so the T cells may come from the graft donor. Here the sequenced sample was PBMCs, mostly from graft donor cells, taken 360 days after TCRalphabeta/CD19-depleted stem cell transplant. The genes are TRBV9 and TRBJ2-1; 7 nucleotides line up with TRBD2. CDR3 sequence (DNA): TGTGCCAGCAGCGTATCGCGGGAGTCTGGGTACAATGAGCAGTTCTTC. The encoded protein is CASSVSRESGYNEQFF.